Below are 6 T cell receptor beta chains sequenced from a single sample in a study of blood T cell repertoires in COVID-19. TCRdb's table, derived via immunoSEQ multiplex PCR, lists solely in-frame clones and lacks some. Among 200,000 to 250,000 clones, approximately 90% were seen once, and the ten largest hold less than 0.9%. The specimen sequenced was PBMCs or T cells enriched from blood (not recorded which). The receptors stem from a man between 50 and 59 years old who had been exposed to COVID-19.

In nucleotides, the CDR3 is TGTGCCAGCAGCGTAGAAACCGAGTCGGGGGAGGCAGATACGCAGTATTTT. Translation gives CASSVETESGEADTQYF. This chain joins TRBV9 and TRBJ2-3; a possible D gene is TRBD2 (6 bases). V lost 0 bases, J lost 4 bases, and 18 bases lay in between. Germline values: CDR1 SGDLS, CDR2 YYNGEE. This CDR3 is 17 amino acids long.

The rearrangement joins TRBV5-4 to TRBJ2-2, with TRBD1 as a possible D gene (6 bases). Germline values: CDR1 SGHNT, CDR2 YYREEE (reference sequence). The CDR3 spans 15 residues. V shed 3 bases and J shed 4 bases, with 13 bases lying between them. The CDR3 DNA reads as TGTGCCAGCAGCTCACTGACAGGACCCACCGGGGAGCTGTTTTTT. Its translation: CASSSLTGPTGELFF.

The V and J genes are TRBV10-3 and TRBJ1-1; maybe TRBD1 (5 bases). CDR3 length equals 14 residues. Trimming pared 0 bases from V and 10 bases from J, leaving 15 bases between. The V gene's germline CDR1 is ENHRY and CDR2 SYGVKD. CDR3: CAISESLGLARAFF. CDR3 bases: TGTGCCATCAGTGAGTCTCTGGGACTCGCAAGAGCTTTCTTT.

The chain uses TRBV5-4 and TRBJ2-5; no clear D. V shed 2 bases and J shed 4 bases, with 15 bases lying between them. Per germline, CDR1 SGHNT and CDR2 YYREEE (reference sequence). This CDR3 region has 15 residues. The CDR3 nucleotides read TGTGCCAGCAGCTTCAACCTCGGTGGGCGAGAGACCCAGTACTTC. Translation gives CASSFNLGGRETQYF.

The chain recombines TRBV19 with TRBJ1-1, with a tentative D call TRBD1 (6 bases). V was trimmed by 4 bases and J by 1 base, leaving 7 bases between them. The CDR3 length is 13 residues. The germline V gene has CDR1 LNHDA and CDR2 SQIVND (reference sequence). CDR3 bases: TGTGCCAGTAGTAAGACAGGGAACACTGAAGCTTTCTTT. It encodes CASSKTGNTEAFF. The full variable domain, in which reference TRBV19 and TRBJ1-1 provide the parts outside the CDR3, is DGGITQSPKYLFRKEGQNVTLSCEQNLNHDAMYWYRQDPGQGLRLIYYSQIVNDFQKGDIAEGYSVSREKKESFPLTVTSAQKNPTAFYLCASSKTGNTEAFFGQGTRLTVV.

The chain combines TRBV18 with TRBJ2-1; no definite D call. The CDR3 extends over 12 amino acids. Trimming pared 2 bases from V and 5 bases from J, leaving 4 bases between. CDR1 KGHSH and CDR2 LQKENI come from the germline V gene. CDR3 protein: CASSPENNEQFF. The CDR3 coding sequence is TGTGCCAGCTCACCAGAGAACAATGAGCAGTTCTTC. Using reference TRBV18 and TRBJ2-1 for the parts outside the CDR3, the full variable domain is NAGVMQNPRHLVRRRGQEARLRCSPMKGHSHVYWYRQLPEEGLKFMVYLQKENIIDESGMPKERFSAEFPKEGPSILRIQQVVRGDSAAYFCASSPENNEQFFGPGTRLTVL.